This T cell receptor beta chain was sequenced in a study of tumor-infiltrating lymphocytes in primary liver carcinoma (dated by TCRdb to 2015 to 2018). The study in broad terms: Surgical resection was performed in China between 2015 and early 2016 on about five patients with histopathologically diagnosed primary liver carcinoma. A total of around 35 specimens from 5 patients went through TCRbeta repertoire sequencing, namely 25 tumor regions, 5 adjacent noncancerous liver tissues and 5 peripheral blood samples. The five patients, three men and two women aged 30 to 69 years, had hepatocellular carcinoma (four) or combined HCC and intrahepatic cholangiocarcinoma (one). The five patients had tumors of stage T1-T3 N0M0, with maximum diameters ranging from about 4 to 11 cm. Across five regions of each liver tumor, along with adjacent normal tissue and blood, the study brought together TCRbeta repertoire sequencing, expression microarrays and whole-exome sequencing. Roughly 3.5 to 8 million productive TCRbeta reads were obtained per sample, and no significant difference in read depth was found between tissue types. Repertoires from technical replicates were highly reproducible, with mean shared-clone rates roughly 0.87 and correlation coefficients above 0.95. What the authors observed across the whole study: Comparison of CD4+ and CD8+ T cell repertoires was precluded by the use of bulk unsorted samples. The top 250 clones made up a significantly larger repertoire fraction in tumors than in blood (p = 0.039). Only the TCR beta chain was sequenced, so true repertoire diversity is likely underestimated because unpaired alpha chains were not captured. Pairs of tumor regions showed greater repertoire overlap (mean roughly 35%) than tumor-adjacent pairs (roughly 17%) or tumor-blood pairs (roughly 14%), which is consistent with antigen-driven expansion. Only a few patients were included in the study, and the authors note that the findings should be validated in a larger study.

The germline V gene (reference sequence) gives CDR1 as SGHNT and CDR2 as YYREEE. Trimming takes 0 bases from V and 7 bases from J, and the germline ends sit 10 bases apart. From the cysteine up to the phenylalanine, the CDR3 has a length of 14 residues. Just CDR3 DNA is preserved here, 42 bases in frame from base 1. TCRbeta-specific cDNA was reverse-transcribed from 500 to 550 ng total RNA using a constant-region primer and ProtoScript II reverse transcriptase. TCRbeta libraries were built with three nested multiplex PCR rounds, a slightly modified ARM-PCR procedure. The first two PCR rounds used multiplex TRBV1-TRBV30 forward primers with a Cbeta reverse primer, each for 10 to 11 cycles. A final 25-cycle PCR with Deep VentR polymerase added sample barcodes and Illumina adapters. Before sequencing, amplicons between 200 and 500 bp were purified from gel using a QIAquick gel extraction kit. An Illumina HiSeq 2500 was used to sequence the TCRbeta amplicons, generating 250-bp paired-end reads. The original methods were these. Trimmomatic v0.33 was used to quality-trim the reads, and FLASH v1.2.11 was used to merge paired reads so that full CDR3 sequences could be recovered. V, D and J germline segments were assigned to the rearranged TCRbeta sequences using MiGEC v1.2.1b. Clonotype statistics and Shannon-Wiener diversity indices were calculated with VDJtools v1.0.0. Except for diversity analysis, only the 250 most abundant clonotypes of each sample were used in subsequent analyses to reduce sampling bias. The raw public reads went through TCRdb reprocessing: fastp at Q25, MiXCR clone calling, in-frame beta chains kept. Rows are unified per CDR3 protein, each entry keeping the most common DNA and genes. In this record, the V and J calls reflect TCRdb's handling and not the investigators' own analysis. The sample table contains approximately 310,000 distinct CDR3 sequences; only one count was recorded for more than 55% of them. About 9.4% of the sample comes from the top ten.

This clonotype was seen many times. Its antigen has not been determined. No quality values exist for individual bases; no much larger clone is one base distant. RNA from unsorted whole blood was extracted with TRIzol reagent, and germline DNA was obtained with the DNeasy Blood & Tissue kit. At the time of sampling, the patients were treatment-naive and had chronic HBV infection. Before surgery, roughly 3.7 milliliters of peripheral blood were collected into K2EDTA tubes. Here the chain combines TRBV5-4 and TRBJ1-4; no D gene is confidently identified. The clonotype comes from a man aged 35-49 years with primary liver carcinoma and hepatitis B virus infection. Source material: peripheral blood. The nucleotides read TGTGCCAGCAGCTTGGGAACTAAGGGTGAAAAACTGTTTTTT. Its coded protein is CASSLGTKGEKLFF.